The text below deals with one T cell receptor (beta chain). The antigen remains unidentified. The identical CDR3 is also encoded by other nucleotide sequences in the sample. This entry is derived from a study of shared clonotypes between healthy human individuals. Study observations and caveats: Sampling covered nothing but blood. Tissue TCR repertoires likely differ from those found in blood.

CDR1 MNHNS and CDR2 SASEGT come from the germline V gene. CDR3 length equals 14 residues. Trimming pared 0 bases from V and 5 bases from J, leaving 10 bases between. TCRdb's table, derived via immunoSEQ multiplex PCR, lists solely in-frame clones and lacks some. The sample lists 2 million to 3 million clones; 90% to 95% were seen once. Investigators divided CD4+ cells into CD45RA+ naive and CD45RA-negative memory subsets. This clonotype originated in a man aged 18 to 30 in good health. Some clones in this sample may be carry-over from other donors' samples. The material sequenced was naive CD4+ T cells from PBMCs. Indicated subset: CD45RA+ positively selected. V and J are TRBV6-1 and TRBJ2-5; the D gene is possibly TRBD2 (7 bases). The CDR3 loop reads CASSEAGGRETQYF. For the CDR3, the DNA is TGTGCCAGCAGTGAAGCGGGGGGGCGGGAGACCCAGTACTTC.